Shown below are 18 T cell receptor beta chains from a single sample sequenced in a study of T cell responses to AZD1222 COVID-19 vaccine. Only in-frame clones appear in the TCRdb table, and some are missing; sequencing was by immunoSEQ multiplex PCR. Of 150,000 or so clones in the sample, around 89% were seen once. This specimen was peripheral blood, taken on day 0 of AZD1222 vaccination. The receptors were gathered from an adult in good health.

This chain uses TRBV12-3 or TRBV12-4 with TRBJ2-1, with D uncertain. The length of the CDR3 is 12 residues. Deletions cut 6 bases from V and 6 bases from J, with 9 bases between. The chain's CDR3 is CASRLLSNEQFF. The CDR3 nucleotides are TGTGCCAGCAGGCTCCTCAGCAATGAGCAGTTCTTC.

This clone was recorded only once. This chain uses TRBV29-1 with TRBJ1-4; perhaps TRBD1 as D (5 bases). The CDR3 is 14 residues long. Germline assignment: CDR1 SQVTM and CDR2 ANQGSEA. Deletions cut 1 base from V and 6 bases from J, with 12 bases between. The CDR3 DNA reads as TGCAGCGTTGAAGTGGGGGTAGGGGATGAAAAACTGTTTTTT. Encoded protein: CSVEVGVGDEKLFF.

The chain is built from TRBV9 and TRBJ2-3; tentative D call: TRBD2 (5 bases). V was pared by 0 bases and J by 6 bases, with 14 bases between. The CDR3 totals 15 residues. Germline V gives CDR1 SGDLS, CDR2 YYNGEE. The CDR3: CASSVAGRILDTQYF. CDR3 bases: TGTGCCAGCAGCGTAGCGGGGAGAATTCTCGATACGCAGTATTTT.

The gene calls are TRBV29-1 and TRBJ1-2; TRBD1 agrees at 7 bases. This CDR3 is built from 12 residues. The germline V gene encodes CDR1 SQVTM and CDR2 ANQGSEA. The CDR3 protein is CATGSTLDGYTF. The CDR3 nucleotides are TGCGCGACAGGGTCTACGTTGGATGGCTACACCTTC.

The CDR3 DNA reads TGTGCCAGCAATTGGCAGGGAACTAATGAAAAACTGTTTTTT. Amino acid sequence: CASNWQGTNEKLFF. This chain connects TRBV2 to TRBJ1-4; perhaps TRBD1 as D (5 bases). The CDR3 has 14 amino acids. Germline values: CDR1 SNHLY, CDR2 FYNNEI. The V gene lost 7 bases and the J gene lost 1 base, with 10 bases spanning the gap.

The chain combines TRBV6-5 with TRBJ1-6; D is unresolved. Looked up from germline, CDR1 is MNHEY and CDR2 is SVGAGI. The CDR3 totals 15 residues. V lost 10 bases and J 5 bases, leaving 18 bases between the germline ends. The CDR3 nucleotides read TGTGCCACCAGACGGGAGTATCTTAATAATTCACCCCTCCACTTT. Residues: CATRREYLNNSPLHF.

J is TRBJ1-1 and V is TRBV27; D call uncertain. Trimming stripped 3 bases from V and 0 bases from J, with 5 bases between. Germline V gene sequence: CDR1 MNHEY, CDR2 SMNVEV (reference sequence). CDR3 length: 13 residues. As DNA, the CDR3 is TGTGCCAGCAGTTTCCAGATGAACACTGAAGCTTTCTTT. Residues: CASSFQMNTEAFF.

V and J are TRBV27 and TRBJ1-5; no reliable D call. This CDR3 is 15 amino acids long. Germline CDR1 is MNHEY and CDR2 is SMNVEV (reference sequence). Trimming removed 2 bases at V and 6 bases at J, with 14 bases between. The CDR3 sequence is CASSLTVGPTQPQHF. Written as DNA, the CDR3 is TGTGCCAGCAGTTTAACTGTCGGACCTACTCAGCCCCAGCATTTT.

The rearrangement uses TRBV3-1 (or the pseudogene TRBV3-2) and TRBJ1-1; 8 bases are shared with TRBD1. Germline assignment: CDR1 LGHDT and CDR2 YNNKEL (reference sequence). V lost 3 bases, J lost 5 bases, and 14 bases stayed unmatched. This CDR3 has 17 amino acids. CDR3 nucleotides: TGTGCCAGCAGCCACCTAATGAGCGACAGGGGTGGGACTGAAGCTTTCTTT. Translated: CASSHLMSDRGGTEAFF.

The V gene is TRBV24-1, the J gene TRBJ2-7; 10 bases align to TRBD2. Germline V gives CDR1 KGHDR, CDR2 SFDVKD. The V gene end was trimmed by 5 bases and the J gene end by 0 bases; junction bases not matched to a gene: 0. This CDR3 is built from 14 residues. CDR3 in amino acids: CATSASGSSYEQYF. DNA of the CDR3: TGTGCCACCAGTGCTAGCGGGAGCTCCTACGAGCAGTACTTC.

This chain joins TRBV6-5 and TRBJ2-7; the D is unclear. Deletions cut 0 bases from V and 6 bases from J, with 9 bases between. Germline CDR1 MNHEY, CDR2 SVGAGI. The CDR3 covers 13 residues. The CDR3 here is CASSYSLGSEQYF. CDR3 DNA: TGTGCCAGCAGTTACTCACTGGGTTCCGAGCAGTACTTC.

The V and J genes are TRBV27 and TRBJ1-1; no definite D call. V gave up 8 bases and J gave up 1 base, with 14 bases separating them. This CDR3 has 14 amino acids. CDR1 is MNHEY, CDR2 SMNVEV, per germline (reference sequence). The CDR3 coding sequence is TGTGCCAGCCGGGCCAGTACCAGGAACACTGAAGCTTTCTTT. Translation: CASRASTRNTEAFF.

The gene calls are TRBV11-2 and TRBJ2-7; 9 nucleotides align to TRBD2. Germline CDR1 and CDR2: SGHAT and FQNNGV. V lost 5 bases to trimming and J lost 2 bases; unmatched junction nucleotides: 10. The CDR3 runs 16 residues. The CDR3 sequence: CASSPPLAGGAYEQYF. For the CDR3, the DNA is TGTGCCAGCAGCCCTCCACTAGCGGGTGGTGCCTACGAGCAGTACTTC.

V gene TRBV3-1 (or the pseudogene TRBV3-2) combines with J gene TRBJ2-5, with TRBD1 matching over 11 bases. Germline CDR1 reads LGHDT; CDR2 reads YNNKEL (reference sequence). V lost 4 bases to trimming and J lost 1 base; unmatched junction nucleotides: 17. The CDR3 has 20 residues. As DNA, the CDR3 is TGTGCCAGCAGCCCCTGGGACAGGGGGAGTAAACGGCGGAGCCAAGAGACCCAGTACTTC. Its protein product is CASSPWDRGSKRRSQETQYF.

The chain recombines TRBV5-1 with TRBJ2-2; 10 nucleotides line up with TRBD2. Trimming took 1 base from V and 2 from J; bases not matched to a gene: 2. Looked up from germline, CDR1 is SGHRS and CDR2 is YFSETQ. The CDR3 covers 16 residues. The CDR3 bases are TGCGCCAGCAGCTTGATAGCGGGAGGTAACACCGGGGAGCTGTTTTTT. Amino acid sequence: CASSLIAGGNTGELFF.

The chain links TRBV11-2 to TRBJ1-2, with D perhaps TRBD1 (6 bases). This CDR3 comprises 15 residues. Germline CDR1 SGHAT, CDR2 FQNNGV. V dropped 5 bases and J dropped 1 base, with 14 bases sitting between them. CDR3 nucleotides: TGTGCCAGCAGCCCAACACAGGGCGTTAACTATGGCTACACCTTC. Translating gives CASSPTQGVNYGYTF.

The chain carries TRBV3-1 (or the pseudogene TRBV3-2) and TRBJ2-1, with D perhaps matching TRBD2 (6 bases). V lost 2 bases to trimming and J lost 9 bases, with 14 bases between them. The germline CDR1 and CDR2 sequences are LGHDT and YNNKEL (reference sequence). This CDR3 region has 14 residues. CDR3 loop: CASSQSTGDCEQFF. CDR3 DNA sequence: TGTGCCAGCAGCCAATCAACGGGGGACTGTGAGCAGTTCTTC.

The chain links TRBV21-1 to TRBJ2-1. TRBV21-1 constitutes a pseudogene. This CDR3 contains 14 residues. The CDR3 spells CASSKWLKWNEQFF. As DNA, the CDR3 is TGTGCCAGCAGCAAGTGGCTAAAGTGGAATGAGCAGTTCTTC.